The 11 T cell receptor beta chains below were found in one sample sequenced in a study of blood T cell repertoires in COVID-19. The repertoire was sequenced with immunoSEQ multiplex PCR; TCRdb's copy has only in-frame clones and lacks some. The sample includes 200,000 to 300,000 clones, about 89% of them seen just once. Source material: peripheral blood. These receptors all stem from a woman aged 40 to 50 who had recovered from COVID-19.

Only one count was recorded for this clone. DNA of the CDR3: TGCGCCAGCAGCTTGGTCGGAGGGTGGCAGCCCCAGCATTTT. Its protein is CASSLVGGWQPQHF. V and J are TRBV5-1 and TRBJ1-5; D is ambiguous. In germline, CDR1 is SGHRS, CDR2 YFSETQ. The CDR3 extends over 14 amino acids. The V gene lost 0 bases and the J gene lost 7 bases, with 11 bases spanning the gap.

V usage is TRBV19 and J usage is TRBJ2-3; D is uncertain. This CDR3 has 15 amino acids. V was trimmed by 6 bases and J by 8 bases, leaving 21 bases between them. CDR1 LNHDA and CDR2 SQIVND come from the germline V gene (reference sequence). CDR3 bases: TGTGCCAGTAGCTCTTCCCTGAGCGCGGCCGGTACGCAGTATTTT. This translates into CASSSSLSAAGTQYF. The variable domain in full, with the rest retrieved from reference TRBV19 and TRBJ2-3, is DGGITQSPKYLFRKEGQNVTLSCEQNLNHDAMYWYRQDPGQGLRLIYYSQIVNDFQKGDIAEGYSVSREKKESFPLTVTSAQKNPTAFYLCASSSSLSAAGTQYFGPGTRLTVL.

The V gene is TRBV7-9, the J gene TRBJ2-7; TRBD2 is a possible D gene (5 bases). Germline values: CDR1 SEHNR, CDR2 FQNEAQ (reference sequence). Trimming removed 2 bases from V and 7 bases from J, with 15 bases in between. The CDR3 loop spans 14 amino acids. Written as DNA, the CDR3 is TGTGCCAGCAGCTTACATTTGAGATCGGGGGAGCAGTACTTC. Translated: CASSLHLRSGEQYF.

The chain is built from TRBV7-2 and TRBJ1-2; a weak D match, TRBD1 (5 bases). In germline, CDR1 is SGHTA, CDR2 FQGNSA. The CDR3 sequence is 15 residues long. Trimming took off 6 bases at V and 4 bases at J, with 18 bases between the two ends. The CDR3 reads CASSFRGGHLYGYTF. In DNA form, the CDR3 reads TGTGCCAGCAGTTTTAGGGGTGGCCATCTCTATGGCTACACCTTC.

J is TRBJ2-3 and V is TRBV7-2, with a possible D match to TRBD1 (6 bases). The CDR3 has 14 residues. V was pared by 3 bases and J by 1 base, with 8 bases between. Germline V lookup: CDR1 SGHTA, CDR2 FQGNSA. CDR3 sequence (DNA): TGTGCCAGCAGCTTTCGACAGGGCACAGATACGCAGTATTTT. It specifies CASSFRQGTDTQYF.

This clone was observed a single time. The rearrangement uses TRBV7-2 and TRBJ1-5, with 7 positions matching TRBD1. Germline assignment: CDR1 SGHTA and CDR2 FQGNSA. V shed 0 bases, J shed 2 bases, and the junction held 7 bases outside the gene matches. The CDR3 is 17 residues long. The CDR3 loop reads CASSLALNRGGNQPQHF. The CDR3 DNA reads TGTGCCAGCAGCTTAGCGCTTAACAGGGGTGGCAATCAGCCCCAGCATTTT.

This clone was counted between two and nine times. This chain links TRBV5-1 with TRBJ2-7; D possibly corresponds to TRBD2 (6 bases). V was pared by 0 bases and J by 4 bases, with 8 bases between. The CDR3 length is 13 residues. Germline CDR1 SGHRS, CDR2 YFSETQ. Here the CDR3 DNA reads TGCGCCAGCAGCTTGGTGGGGAGGTACGAGCAGTACTTC. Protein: CASSLVGRYEQYF.

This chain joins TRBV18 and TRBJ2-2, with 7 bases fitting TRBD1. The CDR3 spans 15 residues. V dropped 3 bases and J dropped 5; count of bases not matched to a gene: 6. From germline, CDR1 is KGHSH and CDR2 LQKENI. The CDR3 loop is CASSPPRGFTGELFF. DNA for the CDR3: TGTGCCAGCTCACCGCCCAGGGGGTTTACCGGGGAGCTGTTTTTT.

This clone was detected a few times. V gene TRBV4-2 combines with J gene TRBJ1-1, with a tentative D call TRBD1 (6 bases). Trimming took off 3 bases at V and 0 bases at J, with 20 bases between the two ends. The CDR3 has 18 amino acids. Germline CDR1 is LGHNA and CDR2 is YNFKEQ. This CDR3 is CASSQGAGSIKLNTEAFF. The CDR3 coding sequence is TGTGCCAGCAGCCAGGGGGCAGGGTCGATAAAGCTGAACACTGAAGCTTTCTTT.

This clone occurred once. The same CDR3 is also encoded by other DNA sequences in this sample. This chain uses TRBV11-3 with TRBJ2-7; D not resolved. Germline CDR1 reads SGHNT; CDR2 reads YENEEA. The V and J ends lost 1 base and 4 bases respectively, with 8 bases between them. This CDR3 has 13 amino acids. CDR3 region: CASSLGPSYEQYF. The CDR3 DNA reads TGTGCCAGCAGCTTAGGTCCGTCTTACGAGCAGTACTTC.

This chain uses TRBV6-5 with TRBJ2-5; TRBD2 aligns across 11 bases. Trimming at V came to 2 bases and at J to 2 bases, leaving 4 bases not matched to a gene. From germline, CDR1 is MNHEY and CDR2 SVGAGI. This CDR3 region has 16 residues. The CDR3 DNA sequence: TGTGCCAGCAGTTACGTACTAGCGGGGGCTCAAGAGACCCAGTACTTC. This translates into CASSYVLAGAQETQYF.